Following are 2 T cell receptor beta chains from one sample sequenced in a study of neurological immune-mediated disorders. Documented time point: longitudinal time-point 2. Via MiXCR, TCRdb re-called the 5' RACE reads, giving one row per CDR3 protein. This sample has about 49,000 distinct CDR3 sequences, with about an eighth found just once. The sample taken for sequencing was PBMCs. The receptors stem from a male donor with HTLV-1-associated myelopathy (HAM/TSP).

This clonotype appeared once. This chain joins TRBV5-1 and TRBJ2-6; D may be TRBD2 (6 bases). V was shortened by 3 bases and J by 3 bases, with 16 bases between the two germline ends. The V gene's germline CDR1 is SGHRS and CDR2 YFSETQ. The CDR3 is 17 amino acids. CDR3 amino acids: CASSWAGIHFGANVLTF. The CDR3 coding sequence is TGCGCCAGCAGCTGGGCGGGGATCCACTTTGGGGCCAACGTCCTGACTTTC.

This clonotype was seen at least ten times. The gene calls are TRBV5-1 and TRBJ1-5; 7 bases map to TRBD1. The germline gives CDR1 SGHRS, CDR2 YFSETQ. This CDR3 is 14 amino acids long. J lost 6 bases, V lost 0 bases, and 3 bases had no gene match. Written as DNA, the CDR3 is TGCGCCAGCAGCTTGGAGGGGGCAGGTCAGCCCCAGCATTTT. It specifies CASSLEGAGQPQHF.